Here is one TCR beta chain with its context. This entry belongs to a study of a mutant IDH1 vaccine in newly diagnosed glioma. Measured with immunoSEQ multiplex PCR; TCRdb has only the in-frame clones, and not every one. This sample has tens of thousands of clones, with over 75% found just once. Sample time point: baseline, week 1 (first vaccination visit). The treatment here: pre-vaccination baseline after standard-of-care therapy. Sequencing used PBMCs, obtained from a glioma patient treated with radiotherapy, temozolomide or both. This receptor was taken from a man aged 40-55 years with glioma. Some clones in this sample may be carry-over from other donors' samples.

The CDR3 loop reads CASRPEQGYQPQHF. The CDR3 DNA is TGTGCCAGCAGGCCGGAACAGGGTTATCAGCCCCAGCATTTT. This sequence joins TRBV6-5 and TRBJ1-5; possible D gene TRBD1, 6 bases. V dropped 6 bases and J dropped 5 bases, with 14 bases sitting between them. Per the germline V gene, CDR1 is MNHEY and CDR2 is SVGAGI. The CDR3 totals 14 residues.